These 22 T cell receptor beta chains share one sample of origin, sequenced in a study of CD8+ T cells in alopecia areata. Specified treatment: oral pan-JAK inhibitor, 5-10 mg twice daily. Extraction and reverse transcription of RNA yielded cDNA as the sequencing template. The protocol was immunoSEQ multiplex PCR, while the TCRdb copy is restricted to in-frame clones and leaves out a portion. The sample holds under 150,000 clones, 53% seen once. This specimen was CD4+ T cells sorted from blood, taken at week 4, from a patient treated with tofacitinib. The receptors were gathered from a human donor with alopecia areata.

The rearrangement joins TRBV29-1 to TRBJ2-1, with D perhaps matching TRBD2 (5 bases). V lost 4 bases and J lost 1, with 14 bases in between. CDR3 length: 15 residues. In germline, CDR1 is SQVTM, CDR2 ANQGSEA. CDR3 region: CSVGTGVRSYNEQFF. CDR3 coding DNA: TGCAGCGTTGGAACCGGGGTGCGATCCTACAATGAGCAGTTCTTC.

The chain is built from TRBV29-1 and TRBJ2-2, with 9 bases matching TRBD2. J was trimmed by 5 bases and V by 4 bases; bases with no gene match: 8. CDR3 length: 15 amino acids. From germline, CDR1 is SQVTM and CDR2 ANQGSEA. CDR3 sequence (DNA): TGCAGCGTTGCCCCCCGAGCGGGGGGTACCGGGGAGCTGTTTTTT. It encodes CSVAPRAGGTGELFF.

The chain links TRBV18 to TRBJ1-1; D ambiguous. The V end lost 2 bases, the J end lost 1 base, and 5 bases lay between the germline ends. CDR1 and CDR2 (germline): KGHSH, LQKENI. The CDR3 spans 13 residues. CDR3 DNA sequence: TGTGCCAGCTCACCATCACCGAACACTGAAGCTTTCTTT. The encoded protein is CASSPSPNTEAFF.

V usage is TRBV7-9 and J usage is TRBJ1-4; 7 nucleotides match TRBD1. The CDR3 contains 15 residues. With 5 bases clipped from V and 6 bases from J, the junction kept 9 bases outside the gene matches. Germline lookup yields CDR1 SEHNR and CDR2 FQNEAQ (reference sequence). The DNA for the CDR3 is TGTGCCAGCAGCACCAGACAGGGTGGGCATGAAAAACTGTTTTTT. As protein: CASSTRQGGHEKLFF.

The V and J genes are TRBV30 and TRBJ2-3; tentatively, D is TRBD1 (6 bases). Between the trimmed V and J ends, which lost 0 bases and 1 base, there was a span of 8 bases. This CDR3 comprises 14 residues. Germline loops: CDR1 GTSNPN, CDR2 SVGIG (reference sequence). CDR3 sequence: CAWSVGARTDTQYF. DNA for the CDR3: TGTGCCTGGAGTGTGGGGGCCCGCACAGATACGCAGTATTTT.

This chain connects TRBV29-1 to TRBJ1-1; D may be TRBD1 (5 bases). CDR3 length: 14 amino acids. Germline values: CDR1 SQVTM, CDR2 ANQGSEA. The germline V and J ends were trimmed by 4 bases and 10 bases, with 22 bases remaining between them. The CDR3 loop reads CSVGGKFGIEGAFF. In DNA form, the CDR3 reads TGCAGCGTTGGGGGGAAGTTTGGGATCGAGGGAGCTTTCTTT.

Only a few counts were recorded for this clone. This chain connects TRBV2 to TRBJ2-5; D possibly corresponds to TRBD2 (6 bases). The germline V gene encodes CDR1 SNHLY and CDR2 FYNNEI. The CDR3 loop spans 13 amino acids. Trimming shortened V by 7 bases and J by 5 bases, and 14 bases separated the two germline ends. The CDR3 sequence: CASKEGQGETQYF. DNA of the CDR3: TGTGCCAGCAAGGAGGGTCAAGGGGAGACCCAGTACTTC.

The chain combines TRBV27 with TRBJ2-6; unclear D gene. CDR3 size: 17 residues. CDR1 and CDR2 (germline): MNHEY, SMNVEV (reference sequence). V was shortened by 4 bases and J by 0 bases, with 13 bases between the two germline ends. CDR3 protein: CASSSPLRSSGANVLTF. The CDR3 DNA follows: TGTGCCAGCAGTTCCCCTCTGCGGTCCTCTGGGGCCAACGTCCTGACTTTC.

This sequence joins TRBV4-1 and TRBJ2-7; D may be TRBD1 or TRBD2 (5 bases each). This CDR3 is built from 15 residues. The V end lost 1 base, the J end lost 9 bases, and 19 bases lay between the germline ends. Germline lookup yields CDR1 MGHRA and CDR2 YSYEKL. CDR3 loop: CASSQGGGPVDVQYF. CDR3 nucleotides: TGCGCCAGCAGCCAAGGGGGCGGGCCGGTTGATGTGCAGTACTTC.

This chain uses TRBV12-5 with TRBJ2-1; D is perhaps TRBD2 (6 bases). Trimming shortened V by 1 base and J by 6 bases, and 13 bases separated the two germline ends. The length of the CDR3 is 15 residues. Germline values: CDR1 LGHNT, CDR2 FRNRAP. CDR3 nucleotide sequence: TGTGCTAGTGGTTTGGGTTCGCGGCGGGGCAATGAGCAGTTCTTC. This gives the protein CASGLGSRRGNEQFF.

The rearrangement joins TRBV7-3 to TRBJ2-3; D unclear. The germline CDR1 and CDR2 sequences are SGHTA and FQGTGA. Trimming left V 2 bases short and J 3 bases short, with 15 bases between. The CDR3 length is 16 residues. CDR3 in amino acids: CASSLVFWECTDTQYF. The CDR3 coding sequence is TGTGCCAGCAGCTTAGTTTTCTGGGAATGTACAGATACGCAGTATTTT.

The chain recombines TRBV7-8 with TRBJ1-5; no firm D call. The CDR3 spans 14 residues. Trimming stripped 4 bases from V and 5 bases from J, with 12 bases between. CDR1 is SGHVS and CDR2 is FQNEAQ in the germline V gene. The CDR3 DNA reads TGTGCCAGCAGCTACGCGGGAGTTCATCAGCCCCAGCATTTT. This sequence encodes CASSYAGVHQPQHF.

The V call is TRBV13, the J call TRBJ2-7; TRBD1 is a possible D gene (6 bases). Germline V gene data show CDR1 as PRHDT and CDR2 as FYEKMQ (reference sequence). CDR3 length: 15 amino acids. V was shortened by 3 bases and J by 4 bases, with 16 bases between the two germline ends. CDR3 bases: TGTGCCAGCAGCTTCCACAGGGAAAATGGATACGAGCAGTACTTC. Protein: CASSFHRENGYEQYF.

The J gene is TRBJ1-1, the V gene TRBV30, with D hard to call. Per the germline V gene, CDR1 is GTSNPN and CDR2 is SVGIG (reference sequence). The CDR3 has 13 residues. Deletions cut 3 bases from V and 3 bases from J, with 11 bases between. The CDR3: CAWRRWSDTEAFF. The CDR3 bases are TGTGCCTGGAGGCGATGGAGCGACACTGAAGCTTTCTTT. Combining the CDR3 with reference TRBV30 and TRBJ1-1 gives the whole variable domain SQTIHQWPATLVQPVGSPLSLECTVEGTSNPNLYWYRQAAGRGLQLLFYSVGIGQISSEVPQNLSASRPQDRQFILSSKKLLLSDSGFYLCAWRRWSDTEAFFGQGTRLTVV.

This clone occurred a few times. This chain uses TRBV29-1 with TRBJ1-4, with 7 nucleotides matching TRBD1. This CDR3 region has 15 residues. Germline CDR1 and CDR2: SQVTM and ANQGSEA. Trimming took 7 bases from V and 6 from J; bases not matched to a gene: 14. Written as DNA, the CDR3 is TGCAGCGGCGTAAAACGGGGCAGGGGGGATGAAAAACTGTTTTTT. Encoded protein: CSGVKRGRGDEKLFF.

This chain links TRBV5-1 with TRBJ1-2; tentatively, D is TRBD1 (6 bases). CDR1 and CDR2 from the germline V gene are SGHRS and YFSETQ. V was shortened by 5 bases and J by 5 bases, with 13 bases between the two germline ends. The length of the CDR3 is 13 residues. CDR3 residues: CASRLDSSYGYTF. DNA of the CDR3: TGCGCCAGCAGACTGGACAGCTCTTATGGCTACACCTTC.

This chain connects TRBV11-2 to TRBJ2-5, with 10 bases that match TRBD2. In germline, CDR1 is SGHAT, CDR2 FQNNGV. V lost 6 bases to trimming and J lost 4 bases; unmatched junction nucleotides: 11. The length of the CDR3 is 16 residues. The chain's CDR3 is CASRSGRARGLETQYF. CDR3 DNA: TGTGCCAGCAGGAGCGGGAGGGCCAGAGGTTTAGAGACCCAGTACTTC.

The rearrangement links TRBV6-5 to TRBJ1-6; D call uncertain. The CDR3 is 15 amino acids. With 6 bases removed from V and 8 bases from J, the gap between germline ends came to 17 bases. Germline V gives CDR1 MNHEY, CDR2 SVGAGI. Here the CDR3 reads CASRTIAKGDSPLHF. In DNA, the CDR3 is TGTGCCAGCAGGACGATTGCTAAAGGAGATTCACCCCTCCACTTT.

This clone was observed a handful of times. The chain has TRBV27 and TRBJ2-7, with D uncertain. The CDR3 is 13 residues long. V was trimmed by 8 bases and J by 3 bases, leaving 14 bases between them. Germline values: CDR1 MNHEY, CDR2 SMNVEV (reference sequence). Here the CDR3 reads CASGSPLLYEQYF. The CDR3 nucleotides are TGTGCCAGCGGCTCACCCCTACTCTACGAGCAGTACTTC.

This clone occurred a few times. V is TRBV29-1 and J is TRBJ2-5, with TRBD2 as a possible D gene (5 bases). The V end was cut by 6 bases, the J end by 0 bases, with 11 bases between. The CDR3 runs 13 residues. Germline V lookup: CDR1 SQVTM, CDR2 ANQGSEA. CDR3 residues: CSVRGGDQETQYF. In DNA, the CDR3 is TGCAGCGTCCGGGGTGGGGACCAAGAGACCCAGTACTTC.

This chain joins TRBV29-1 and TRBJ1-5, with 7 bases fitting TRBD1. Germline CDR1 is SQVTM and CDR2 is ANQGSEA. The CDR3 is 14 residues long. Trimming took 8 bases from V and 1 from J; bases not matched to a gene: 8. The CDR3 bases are TGCAGCCCCCTGAGGGGGCAGAGCAATCAGCCCCAGCATTTT. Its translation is CSPLRGQSNQPQHF. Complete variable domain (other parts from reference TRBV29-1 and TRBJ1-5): SAVISQKPSRDICQRGTSLTIQCQVDSQVTMMFWYRQQPGQSLTLIATANQGSEATYESGFVIDKFPISRPNLTFSTLTVSNMSPEDSSIYLCSPLRGQSNQPQHFGDGTRLSIL.

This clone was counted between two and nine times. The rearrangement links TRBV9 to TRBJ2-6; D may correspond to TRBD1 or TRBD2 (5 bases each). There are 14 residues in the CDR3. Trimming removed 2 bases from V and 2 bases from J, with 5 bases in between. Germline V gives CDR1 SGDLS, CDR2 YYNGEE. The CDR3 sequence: CASSVGAGANVLTF. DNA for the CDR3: TGTGCCAGCAGCGTGGGGGCTGGGGCCAACGTCCTGACTTTC.